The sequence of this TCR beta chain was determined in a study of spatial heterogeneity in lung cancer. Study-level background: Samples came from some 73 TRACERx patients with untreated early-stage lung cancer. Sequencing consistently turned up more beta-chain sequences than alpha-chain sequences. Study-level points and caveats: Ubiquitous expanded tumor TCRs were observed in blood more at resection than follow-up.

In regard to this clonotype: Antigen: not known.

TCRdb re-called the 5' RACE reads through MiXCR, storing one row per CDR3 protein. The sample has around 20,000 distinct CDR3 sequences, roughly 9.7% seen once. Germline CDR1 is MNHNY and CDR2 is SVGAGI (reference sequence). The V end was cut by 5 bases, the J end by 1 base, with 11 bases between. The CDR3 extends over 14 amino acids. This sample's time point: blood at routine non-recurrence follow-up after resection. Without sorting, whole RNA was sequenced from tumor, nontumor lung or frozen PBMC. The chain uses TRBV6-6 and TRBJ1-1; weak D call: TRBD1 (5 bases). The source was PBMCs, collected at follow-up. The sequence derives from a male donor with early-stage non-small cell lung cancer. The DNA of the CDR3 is TGTGCCAGCAGTCCTCCGACAGAGAACACTGAAGCTTTCTTT. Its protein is CASSPPTENTEAFF.